These 32 T cell receptor beta chains were all obtained from the same sample, sequenced in a study of T cell responses to AZD1222 COVID-19 vaccine. Here immunoSEQ multiplex PCR was the method, and the copy in TCRdb shows in-frame clones only, minus some. The data show under 150,000 clones, with more than 65% seen just once and about 27% held by the top ten. Sequencing was performed on peripheral blood, taken 28 days after the second AZD1222 dose. Every receptor here comes from an adult who received the AZD1222 COVID-19 vaccine.

The V gene is TRBV6-2 or TRBV6-3, the J gene TRBJ2-7; no reliable D call. Germline lookup yields CDR1 MNHEY and CDR2 SVGEGT. The CDR3 spans 15 residues. V lost 2 bases to trimming and J lost 1 base, with 12 bases between them. The CDR3 bases are TGTGCCAGCAGTTACGAAGGGATCTCATCCTACGAGCAGTACTTC. It codes for CASSYEGISSYEQYF.

The V gene is TRBV2, the J gene TRBJ1-1; D unclear. The CDR3 is made up of 19 amino acids. With 4 bases removed from V and 5 bases from J, the gap between germline ends came to 29 bases. The germline CDR1 and CDR2 sequences are SNHLY and FYNNEI. DNA for the CDR3: TGTGCCAGCAGTGTGGGCCTGGCCCCCTCCCCACCTTCAGATACTGAAGCTTTCTTT. Translation gives CASSVGLAPSPPSDTEAFF.

Here the CDR3 DNA reads TGTGCCAGCAGCCAAATAGGCACAGGGGGCAGTGACTATGGCTACACCTTC. This translates into CASSQIGTGGSDYGYTF. The genes are TRBV7-9 and TRBJ1-2; 9 nucleotides agree with TRBD1. Germline V gene sequence: CDR1 SEHNR, CDR2 FQNEAQ (reference sequence). CDR3 length equals 17 residues. The V and J ends lost 5 bases and 3 bases, in that order; junction bases with no gene match: 13.

The genes are TRBV7-9 and TRBJ2-2; D call uncertain. CDR1 and CDR2 (germline): SEHNR, FQNEAQ (reference sequence). The CDR3 is 16 residues long. V lost 2 bases and J 0 bases, leaving 10 bases between the germline ends. Here the CDR3 reads CASSLTTSPNTGELFF. The DNA for the CDR3 is TGTGCCAGCAGCTTAACAACATCTCCGAACACCGGGGAGCTGTTTTTT.

The rearrangement uses TRBV27 and TRBJ1-5; TRBD1 agrees at 9 bases. This CDR3 spans 14 amino acids. Germline CDR1 reads MNHEY; CDR2 reads SMNVEV (reference sequence). Trimming removed 5 bases from V and 6 bases from J; junction bases left unmatched: 5. The CDR3 coding sequence is TGTGCCAGCAGTATGGGACAGGGTCGTCAGCCCCAGCATTTT. Translation gives CASSMGQGRQPQHF.

The J gene is TRBJ2-2, the V gene TRBV4-1, with 8 bases matching TRBD1. Germline trimming cut 3 bases from V and 7 bases from J; bases unmatched to any gene: 7. This CDR3 contains 15 residues. Germline CDR1 and CDR2: MGHRA and YSYEKL. The CDR3 coding sequence is TGCGCCAGCAGCCACGGTAGGACAGGGCTCGGGGAGCTGTTTTTT. The encoded protein is CASSHGRTGLGELFF.

The rearrangement joins TRBV4-3 to TRBJ2-3; TRBD1 agrees at 9 bases. V dropped 3 bases and J dropped 4; count of bases not matched to a gene: 5. There are 15 residues in the CDR3. Germline V gene lookup returns CDR1 LGHNA and CDR2 YSLEER. The CDR3 region is CASSHRTGAADTQYF. The CDR3 bases are TGCGCCAGCAGCCACCGGACAGGGGCAGCAGATACGCAGTATTTT.

The gene calls are TRBV18 and TRBJ1-1; a weak D match, TRBD1 (6 bases). The CDR3 totals 15 residues. CDR1 and CDR2 from the germline V gene are KGHSH and LQKENI. V gave up 1 base and J gave up 1 base, with 10 bases separating them. The CDR3 sequence: CASSPQPGQNTEAFF. The CDR3 DNA reads TGTGCCAGCTCACCACAACCGGGACAGAACACTGAAGCTTTCTTT. The full variable domain, with the rest looked up from reference TRBV18 and TRBJ1-1, is NAGVMQNPRHLVRRRGQEARLRCSPMKGHSHVYWYRQLPEEGLKFMVYLQKENIIDESGMPKERFSAEFPKEGPSILRIQQVVRGDSAAYFCASSPQPGQNTEAFFGQGTRLTVV.

This chain links TRBV3-1 (or the pseudogene TRBV3-2) with TRBJ2-1, with TRBD2 matching over 11 bases. From germline, CDR1 is LGHDT and CDR2 YNNKEL (reference sequence). This CDR3 spans 15 amino acids. Unmatched junction bases numbered 4, after V lost 5 bases and J lost 4 bases. In DNA, the CDR3 is TGTGCCAGCAGCTTACTAGCGGGGGCGTACAATGAGCAGTTCTTC. This gives the protein CASSLLAGAYNEQFF.

The chain recombines TRBV3-1 (or the pseudogene TRBV3-2) with TRBJ2-7; 8 bases agree with TRBD1. Germline CDR1 is LGHDT and CDR2 is YNNKEL (reference sequence). The V gene end was trimmed by 10 bases and the J gene end by 0 bases; junction bases not matched to a gene: 11. The CDR3 is 15 residues long. CDR3 amino acids: CAKIFQGASSYEQYF. The CDR3 nucleotides are TGTGCCAAGATTTTTCAGGGGGCCAGCTCCTACGAGCAGTACTTC.

The V call is TRBV7-2, the J call TRBJ1-4; TRBD1 matches 8 bases. After removal of 4 bases from V and 4 bases from J, the junction contained 5 bases not matched to a gene. Germline V gene sequence: CDR1 SGHTA, CDR2 FQGNSA. The CDR3 extends over 15 amino acids. This chain's CDR3 is CASSSRGRGNEKLFF. In DNA, the CDR3 is TGTGCCAGCAGCTCCAGGGGGCGGGGTAATGAAAAACTGTTTTTT.

This chain joins TRBV5-1 and TRBJ2-5; D is unresolved. CDR1 and CDR2 (germline): SGHRS, YFSETQ. This CDR3 contains 15 residues. V lost 4 bases, J lost 4 bases, and 17 bases lay in between. The CDR3 DNA sequence: TGCGCCAGCAGCCATACCTTTGGCGAAGGAGAGACCCAGTACTTC. Translation gives CASSHTFGEGETQYF.

Notes on this clone: One end of the junction does not line up with germline, which may come from a read error. J is TRBJ1-4 and V is TRBV11-2; no firm D call. The CDR3 sequence is 13 residues long. Germline V gene lookup returns CDR1 SGHAT and CDR2 FQNNGV. DNA of the CDR3: TGTGCCAGCAGCTTAGAACTCCGTGAAGATCCTGTTTTT. Translating gives CASSLELREDPVF.

To note about this clone: The junction differs from germline at one of its ends, possibly a read error. This chain uses TRBV2 with TRBJ2-5; TRBD1 matches 8 bases. Per germline, CDR1 SNHLY and CDR2 FYNNEI. The length of the CDR3 is 15 residues. Here the CDR3 reads CASSDNGQGQGTQYF. For the CDR3, the DNA is TGTGCCAGCAGTGATAACGGACAGGGCCAAGGGACCCAGTACTTC. The full variable domain, rest sourced from reference TRBV2 and TRBJ2-5, is EPEVTQTPSHQVTQMGQEVILRCVPISNHLYFYWYRQILGQKVEFLVSFYNNEISEKSEIFDDQFSVERPDGSNFTLKIRSTKLEDSAMYFCASSDNGQGQGTQYFGPGTRLLVL.

The rearrangement joins TRBV7-3 to TRBJ2-2; D may be TRBD2 (6 bases). Trimming shortened V by 4 bases and J by 4 bases, and 13 bases separated the two germline ends. Germline CDR1 is SGHTA and CDR2 is FQGTGA. The CDR3 loop spans 15 amino acids. The CDR3: CASSSSSGGTGELFF. The CDR3 nucleotides read TGTGCCAGCAGCTCCTCCTCCGGGGGCACCGGGGAGCTGTTTTTT.

V gene TRBV7-8 combines with J gene TRBJ1-2; the match to TRBD1 covers 7 bases. Germline CDR1 and CDR2: SGHVS and FQNEAQ. This CDR3 has 13 residues. V dropped 4 bases and J dropped 3; count of bases not matched to a gene: 2. The CDR3 bases are TGTGCCAGCAGCTCGGGACAGTACTATGGCTACACCTTC. This gives the protein CASSSGQYYGYTF.

The DNA of the CDR3 is TGTGCCTGGAGTGTGCGACGGTCAATTGTTTTAAGCTCCTATAATTCACCCCTCCACTTT. Translating it yields CAWSVRRSIVLSSYNSPLHF. This sequence joins TRBV30 and TRBJ1-6; no clear D. Germline CDR1 GTSNPN, CDR2 SVGIG (reference sequence). V shed 0 bases and J shed 0 bases, with 21 bases lying between them. This CDR3 is 20 amino acids long.

The chain joins TRBV15 to TRBJ1-2, with unresolved D. The V end was cut by 5 bases, the J end by 3 bases, with 10 bases between. CDR3 length: 13 amino acids. CDR1 and CDR2 from the germline V gene are LNHNV and YYDKDF (reference sequence). The CDR3, as DNA: TGTGCCACCAGCGCCGCGAGCTACTATGGCTACACCTTC. Protein: CATSAASYYGYTF.

Turning to this clone: The sample contains more than one DNA sequence encoding this CDR3. The V gene is TRBV7-9, the J gene TRBJ1-5; D may be TRBD1 (6 bases). V was clipped by 6 bases and J by 7 bases, with 13 bases between them. Germline CDR1 is SEHNR and CDR2 is FQNEAQ (reference sequence). This CDR3 region has 13 residues. CDR3 sequence: CASSLQGDQPQHF. In nucleotides, the CDR3 is TGTGCCAGCAGTTTACAGGGCGACCAGCCCCAGCATTTT.

A single count supports this clone. The chain is built from TRBV29-1 and TRBJ1-4, with a weak D call TRBD1 (6 bases). Germline CDR1 is SQVTM and CDR2 is ANQGSEA. This CDR3 is 14 amino acids long. V shed 6 bases and J shed 1 base, with 12 bases lying between them. CDR3 region: CSVPAGETNEKLFF. The CDR3, as DNA: TGCAGCGTCCCGGCAGGGGAAACTAATGAAAAACTGTTTTTT.

This chain uses TRBV19 with TRBJ2-7; 10 nucleotides line up with TRBD1. The CDR3 is 12 amino acids. The ends lost 5 bases at V and 7 bases at J; junction bases unmatched: 2. Germline CDR1 LNHDA, CDR2 SQIVND (reference sequence). DNA of the CDR3: TGTGCCAGTAGTGGGACAGGGGTTGAGCAGTACTTC. Translating it yields CASSGTGVEQYF. The full variable domain, with the rest looked up from reference TRBV19 and TRBJ2-7, is DGGITQSPKYLFRKEGQNVTLSCEQNLNHDAMYWYRQDPGQGLRLIYYSQIVNDFQKGDIAEGYSVSREKKESFPLTVTSAQKNPTAFYLCASSGTGVEQYFGPGTRLTVT.

The rearrangement joins TRBV6-6 to TRBJ1-2; 8 bases match TRBD1. Germline trimming cut 6 bases from V and 0 bases from J; bases unmatched to any gene: 15. The CDR3 runs to 18 residues. Germline V gene data show CDR1 as MNHNY and CDR2 as SVGAGI (reference sequence). The CDR3 here is CASSRPGAGGASNYGYTF. DNA of the CDR3: TGTGCCAGCAGCCGACCCGGGGCAGGGGGCGCCTCTAACTATGGCTACACCTTC.

Comments on this clone: At one end the junction does not follow the germline gene, possibly because of a read error. The chain links TRBV2 to TRBJ1-2; D unclear. CDR1 and CDR2 from the germline V gene are SNHLY and FYNNEI. This CDR3 spans 14 amino acids. The CDR3, as DNA: TGTGCCAGCACTGAATGGGGATTTAACTATGGCTACACCTTC. Translating it yields CASTEWGFNYGYTF.

This rearrangement joins TRBV30 to TRBJ2-7, with 12 bases lining up with TRBD1. The CDR3 length is 15 residues. The ends lost 6 bases at V and 8 bases at J; junction bases unmatched: 14. Germline loops: CDR1 GTSNPN, CDR2 SVGIG (reference sequence). The CDR3 loop is CACKPGQGAIGKQYF. The CDR3 nucleotides read TGTGCCTGTAAGCCGGGACAGGGGGCTATAGGGAAGCAGTACTTC.

The chain has TRBV29-1 and TRBJ2-7, with a weak D call TRBD1 (6 bases). CDR1 and CDR2 (germline): SQVTM, ANQGSEA. V lost 2 bases and J 1 base, leaving 6 bases between the germline ends. CDR3 length equals 12 residues. The CDR3 nucleotides are TGCAGCGTTGAACAGGGGTCCTACGAGCAGTACTTC. This encodes CSVEQGSYEQYF.

The chain links TRBV5-4 to TRBJ2-5; D gene ambiguous. CDR1 and CDR2 from the germline V gene are SGHNT and YYREEE (reference sequence). Trimming took 3 bases from V and 3 from J, leaving 12 bases between them. This CDR3 region has 14 residues. CDR3 region: CASSSLQREETQYF. CDR3 nucleotides: TGTGCCAGCAGCTCGCTCCAGCGAGAAGAGACCCAGTACTTC. Complete variable domain (other parts from reference TRBV5-4 and TRBJ2-5): ETGVTQSPTHLIKTRGQQVTLRCSSQSGHNTVSWYQQALGQGPQFIFQYYREEENGRGNFPPRFSGLQFPNYSSELNVNALELDDSALYLCASSSLQREETQYFGPGTRLLVL.

This clone has only one observation. The chain employs TRBV28 and TRBJ1-3, with a weak D call TRBD1 (6 bases). The V end was cut by 4 bases, the J end by 0 bases, with 13 bases between. CDR3 length equals 16 residues. Germline V gene data show CDR1 as MDHEN and CDR2 as SYDVKM. Here the CDR3 reads CASSSSGGGSGNTIYF. CDR3 DNA sequence: TGTGCCAGCAGTTCCTCGGGAGGGGGCTCTGGAAACACCATATATTTT.

The J gene is TRBJ1-6, the V gene TRBV4-1; D might be TRBD1 (6 bases). This CDR3 spans 17 amino acids. Trimming removed 1 base from V and 7 bases from J, with 17 bases in between. Germline CDR1 and CDR2: MGHRA and YSYEKL. CDR3 sequence reads: CASSQVQGLVRNSPLHF. The CDR3 DNA follows: TGCGCCAGCAGCCAAGTACAGGGACTTGTAAGGAATTCACCCCTCCACTTT.

This chain joins TRBV11-1 and TRBJ2-1, with a weak D call TRBD1 (6 bases). Per the germline V gene, CDR1 is SGHAT and CDR2 is FQDESV (reference sequence). V was trimmed by 5 bases and J by 12 bases, leaving 11 bases between them. This CDR3 contains 11 residues. The CDR3 coding sequence is TGTGCCAGCAGCCCCCGGGACACGCAGTTCTTC. Its protein is CASSPRDTQFF.

The V and J genes are TRBV7-3 and TRBJ2-1; possibly TRBD2 for D (6 bases). The CDR3 is 15 amino acids. V lost 4 bases, J lost 7 bases, and 17 bases lay in between. Germline-derived CDR1 and CDR2 are SGHTA and FQGTGA. The CDR3 reads CASSSNRDFENEQFF. As DNA, the CDR3 is TGTGCCAGCAGCTCGAACCGGGACTTCGAAAATGAGCAGTTCTTC.

The rearrangement joins TRBV29-1 to TRBJ2-3; 8 bases agree with TRBD1. There are 13 residues in the CDR3. Germline-derived CDR1 and CDR2 are SQVTM and ANQGSEA. Trimming cost V 7 bases and J 5 bases; bases outside gene matches: 8. The CDR3 region has the DNA TGCAGCGCTACAGGGACAGGAGGAGATACGCAGTATTTT. It translates to CSATGTGGDTQYF.

The chain's CDR3 is CASTNSGQVRSNTEAFF. The CDR3 DNA sequence: TGTGCCAGCACTAACTCGGGACAGGTGAGGTCTAACACTGAAGCTTTCTTT. The V and J genes are TRBV28 and TRBJ1-1; 8 positions match TRBD1. V shed 7 bases, J shed 2 bases, and the junction held 15 bases outside the gene matches. Germline V lookup: CDR1 MDHEN, CDR2 SYDVKM. The CDR3 spans 17 residues.